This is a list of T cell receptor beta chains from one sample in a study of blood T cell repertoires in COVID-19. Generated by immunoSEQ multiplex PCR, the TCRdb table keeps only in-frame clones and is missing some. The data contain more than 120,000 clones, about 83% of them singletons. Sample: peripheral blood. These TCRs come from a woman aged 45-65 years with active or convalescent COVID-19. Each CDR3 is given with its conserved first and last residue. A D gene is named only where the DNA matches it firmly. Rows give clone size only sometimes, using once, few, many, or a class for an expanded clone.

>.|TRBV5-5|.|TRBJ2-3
TGTGCCAGCAGCCTGGTCCACAGTCGCACAGATACGCAGTATTTT
CASSLVHSRTDTQYF
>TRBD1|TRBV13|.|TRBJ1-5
TGTGCCAGCAGCTATGGACAGGGGAATCAGCCCCAGCATTTT
CASSYGQGNQPQHF
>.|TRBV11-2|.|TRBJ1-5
TGTGCCAGCAGCTTAGGGGGGGTAGGTCAGCCCCAGCATTTT
CASSLGGVGQPQHF
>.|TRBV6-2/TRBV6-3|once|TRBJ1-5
TGTGCCAGCAGTAGGGGGTACCAGCCCCAGCATTTT
CASSRGYQPQHF
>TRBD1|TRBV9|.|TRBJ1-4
TGTGCCAGCAGCGTCGAGCCCGCAGGGGGCATCAGTGAAAAACTGTTTTTT
CASSVEPAGGISEKLFF
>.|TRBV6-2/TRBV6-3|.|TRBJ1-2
TGTGCCAGCAGTGGACTTGGCTACACCTTC
CASSGLGYTF
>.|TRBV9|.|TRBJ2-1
TGTGCCAGCAGCGCCCCAGGTCCCCCCTACAATGAGCAGTTCTTC
CASSAPGPPYNEQFF
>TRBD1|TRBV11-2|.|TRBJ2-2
TGTGCCAGCAGCTCCGTGGCCGGGACAGGGAACACCGGGGAGCTGTTTTTT
CASSSVAGTGNTGELFF
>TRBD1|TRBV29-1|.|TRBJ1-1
TGCAGCGCTCACAGGGGTATGAACACTGAAGCTTTCTTT
CSAHRGMNTEAFF
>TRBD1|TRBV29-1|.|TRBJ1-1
TGCAGCGTTGAAGACTGGACAGGGTCGAGCACTGAAGCTTTCTTT
CSVEDWTGSSTEAFF
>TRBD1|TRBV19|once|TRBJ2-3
TGTGCCAGTAGTCCCCCGGGACAGGGGTCCCCGGCGCAGTATTTT
CASSPPGQGSPAQYF
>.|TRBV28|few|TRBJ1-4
TGTGCCAGCACCTTCTTGGGGCAAGCAACTAATGAAAAACTGTTTTTT
CASTFLGQATNEKLFF
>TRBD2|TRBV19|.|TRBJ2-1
TGTGCCAGTAGTATCGGCCTGGGAGCGGGAGGTATCGATGAGCAGTTCTTC
CASSIGLGAGGIDEQFF
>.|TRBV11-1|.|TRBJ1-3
TGTGCCAGCAGCTTCAGGATCGGAAACACCATATATTTT
CASSFRIGNTIYF
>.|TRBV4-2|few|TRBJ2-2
TGTGCCAGCAGGCCCGAGCAACGGGGTGCGAACACCGGGGAGCTGTTTTTT
CASRPEQRGANTGELFF
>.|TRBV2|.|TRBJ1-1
TGTGCCAGCAAAGGCAGGCGGGCCACTGAAGCTTTCTTT
CASKGRRATEAFF
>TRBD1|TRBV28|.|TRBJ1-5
TGTGCCAGCAGTTTAGAACCAGGGGGGAATCAGCCCCAGCATTTT
CASSLEPGGNQPQHF
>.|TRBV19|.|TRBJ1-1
TGTGCCACTAGGGGGAGGGAGAACACTGAAGCTTTCTTT
CATRGRENTEAFF
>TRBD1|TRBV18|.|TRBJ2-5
TGTGCCAGCTCACCCATGACAGGGTCCCAAGAGACCCAGTACTTC
CASSPMTGSQETQYF
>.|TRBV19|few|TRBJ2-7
TGTGCCAGTAGTATGACGGAGTCCTACGAGCAGTACTTC
CASSMTESYEQYF
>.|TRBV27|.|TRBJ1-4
TGTGCCAGCAGTCCTGGACAGACGGCTAATGAAAAACTGTTTTTT
CASSPGQTANEKLFF
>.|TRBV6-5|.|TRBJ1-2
TGTGCCAGCAGCCCCCGCGAGGGAGGGGGCTACACCTTC
CASSPREGGGYTF
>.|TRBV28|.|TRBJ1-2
TGTGCCAGCAGCCTACTCACAGAAGCGGGGCTCTTTGGCTACACCTTC
CASSLLTEAGLFGYTF
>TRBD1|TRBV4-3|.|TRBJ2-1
TGCGCCAGCAGCCAAACTTGGGACAGGGGACATGAGCAGTTCTTC
CASSQTWDRGHEQFF
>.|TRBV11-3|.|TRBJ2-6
TGTGCCAGCAGCCCACAGGGATCTGGGGCCAACGTCCTGACTTTC
CASSPQGSGANVLTF
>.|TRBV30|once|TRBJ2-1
TGTGCCTGGAGTCGGTCTTTCCTCGACAATGAGCAGTTCTTC
CAWSRSFLDNEQFF
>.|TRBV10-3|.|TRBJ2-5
TGTGCCATCAGTTCAGACAGGGAGACCCAGTACTTC
CAISSDRETQYF
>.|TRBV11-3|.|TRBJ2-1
TGTGCCAGCAGCGTAATAGGCCCAGGTGAGCAGTTCTTC
CASSVIGPGEQFF
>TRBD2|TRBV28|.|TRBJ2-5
TGTGCCAGCAGTTTCCGACTAGCGGGAGGGGGGGATTTCGGAGAGACCCAGTACTTC
CASSFRLAGGGDFGETQYF
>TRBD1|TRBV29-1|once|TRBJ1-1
TGCAGCGTTGGGCGGACAGGGGTGGGGACTGAAGCTTTCTTT
CSVGRTGVGTEAFF
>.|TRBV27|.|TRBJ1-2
TGTGCCAGCAGTTCCGGGGTTTACTATGGCTACACCTTC
CASSSGVYYGYTF